This T cell receptor (beta chain) was captured in a study of blood T cell repertoires in COVID-19. Turning to the study itself: The United States, Italy and Spain were the sources of the acute and convalescent COVID-19 samples. From T cells, B-cell-depleted T cells, or PBMCs came the material, which was cDNA or gDNA.

The CDR3 is made up of 16 amino acids. Germline V CDR1 and CDR2: MGHRA, YSYEKL. The V and J ends lost 0 bases and 5 bases respectively, with 14 bases between them. In the authors' methods: Estimation of nucleated cell counts was performed using reference gene primer amplification. TCRdb keeps only in-frame clones here, not all; method: immunoSEQ multiplex PCR. V and J calls and clone size are those listed in that table; D and trimming were worked out from the DNA. The table records around 170,000 clones, around 87% of them present only once. This receptor was identified in a woman younger than 45 with active or convalescent COVID-19. This chain uses TRBV4-1 with TRBJ2-1, with no clear D. Source material: peripheral blood. CDR3 DNA: TGCGCCAGCAGCCAAGATCCAGCGTGGAGAAACAATGAGCAGTTCTTC. Encoded protein: CASSQDPAWRNNEQFF.